Listed here are 21 T cell receptor beta chains from one sample, sequenced in a study of CXCR3-negative and CXCR3-positive naive CD8 T cells. Libraries were UMI-labeled 5' RACE TRB cDNA. Each CDR3 protein gets one entry in TCRdb, which reprocessed the 5' RACE reads and gives no DNA. This sample's table has around 88,000 distinct CDR3 sequences. Study-wide findings and caveats: More hydrophobic TRB CDR3s occurred in CXCR3-positive than in CXCR3-negative naive cells.

Their recognized antigens are unknown. The specimen was naive CXCR3+ CD8+ T cells from blood. Subset here: CD45RO-CCR7+CD27+CD95- naive CD8+ T cells expressing CXCR3 (TNR3+). The receptors derive from a human donor in good health. Some clones in this sample may be carry-over from other donors' samples.

The chain has TRBV15 and TRBJ2-7; TCRdb picks TRBD1, but there is no DNA to check that call. Germline V gene data show CDR1 as LNHNV and CDR2 as YYDKDF (reference sequence). The CDR3 is 15 amino acids. The CDR3 spells CATSRDRGQGSEQYF. The full variable domain, its missing parts supplied by reference TRBV15 and TRBJ2-7, is DAMVIQNPRYQVTQFGKPVTLSCSQTLNHNVMYWYQQKSSQAPKLLFHYYDKDFNNEADTPDNFQSRRPNTSFCFLDIRSPGLGDTAMYLCATSRDRGQGSEQYFGPGTRLTVT.

The gene calls are TRBV7-3 and TRBJ2-1; TCRdb reports TRBD2, a call that lacks DNA to check it against. The germline CDR1 and CDR2 sequences are SGHTA and FQGTGA. The CDR3 covers 15 residues. CDR3 residues: CASTLDSGGRGEQFF.

The V gene is TRBV29-1, the J gene TRBJ2-2; with no DNA, the TCRdb D assignment of TRBD1 cannot be verified. Germline CDR1 SQVTM, CDR2 ANQGSEA. CDR3 length: 13 residues. The CDR3 here is CSVDRGDTGELFF.

The gene calls are TRBV4-3 and TRBJ1-2; TCRdb's D gene call, TRBD1, goes unchecked for lack of DNA. The CDR3 has 14 residues. The V gene's germline CDR1 is LGHNA and CDR2 YSLEER. This CDR3 reads CASSPGQTSYGYTF.

The rearrangement uses TRBV20-1 and TRBJ1-4; the TCRdb D gene call, TRBD1, has no DNA to confirm it. Germline assignment: CDR1 DFQATT and CDR2 SNEGSKA (reference sequence). The CDR3 has 15 amino acids. The CDR3 here is CSAEDRGHTNEKLFF.

The chain links TRBV12-3 or TRBV12-4 to TRBJ2-1; TCRdb picks TRBD1, but there is no DNA to check that call. This CDR3 spans 14 amino acids. The CDR3 protein is CASSHRDRDNEQFF.

The chain employs TRBV29-1 and TRBJ2-7; TCRdb gives TRBD1 as the D gene, but with no DNA this cannot be confirmed. The CDR3 is 13 residues long. Germline V gives CDR1 SQVTM, CDR2 ANQGSEA. CDR3 region: CSVAGTGGYEQYF.

The chain has TRBV28 and TRBJ2-1; TCRdb picks TRBD2, but there is no DNA to check that call. CDR3 size: 15 residues. Germline-derived CDR1 and CDR2 are MDHEN and SYDVKM. CDR3 sequence reads: CASSFFRDFFNEQFF.

The chain joins TRBV7-9 to TRBJ2-5; without DNA, the TCRdb call of TRBD2 cannot be checked. Per germline, CDR1 SEHNR and CDR2 FQNEAQ (reference sequence). The CDR3 extends over 16 amino acids. CDR3 residues: CASSPIPGGGQETQYF.

This CDR3 is CASSGPYGTPYGYTF. The rearrangement uses TRBV7-9 and TRBJ1-2. CDR1 and CDR2 from the germline V gene are SEHNR and FQNEAQ (reference sequence). The CDR3 is 15 residues long.

The CDR3 is CASSWPQGIKKETQYF. The chain recombines TRBV11-2 with TRBJ2-5; TCRdb's D gene call, TRBD1, goes unchecked for lack of DNA. Per germline, CDR1 SGHAT and CDR2 FQNNGV. The CDR3 is 16 residues long. The full variable domain, completed using reference TRBV11-2 and TRBJ2-5, is EAGVAQSPRYKIIEKRQSVAFWCNPISGHATLYWYQQILGQGPKLLIQFQNNGVVDDSQLPKDRFSAERLKGVDSTLKIQPAKLEDSAVYLCASSWPQGIKKETQYFGPGTRLLVL.

This rearrangement joins TRBV7-3 to TRBJ2-3; TCRdb designates TRBD1, a call that cannot be tested without DNA. Germline lookup yields CDR1 SGHTA and CDR2 FQGTGA. The CDR3 is 16 residues long. The CDR3 protein is CASSSQAAGGPDTQYF.

The chain uses TRBV12-3 or TRBV12-4 and TRBJ2-5; TCRdb names TRBD1, which stays unverified in the absence of DNA. This CDR3 has 11 residues. CDR3 in amino acids: CATGTWETQYF.

This sequence joins TRBV9 and TRBJ2-1. Germline-derived CDR1 and CDR2 are SGDLS and YYNGEE. The CDR3 has 12 amino acids. CDR3 sequence: CASSARYNEQFF.

The genes are TRBV14 and TRBJ1-1. From germline, CDR1 is SGHDN and CDR2 FVKESK. The CDR3 is 11 amino acids. CDR3 region: CASSQFTEAFF.

The CDR3: CASSYDLASSYNEQFF. The rearrangement uses TRBV5-1 and TRBJ2-1; TCRdb selects TRBD2, and the lack of DNA leaves this call unchecked. Germline V gene data show CDR1 as SGHRS and CDR2 as YFSETQ. CDR3 length equals 16 residues.

This chain uses TRBV4-3 with TRBJ2-3; TCRdb's assignment of TRBD1 cannot be checked, as there is no DNA. The CDR3 length is 15 residues. Per the germline V gene, CDR1 is LGHNA and CDR2 is YSLEER. CDR3 residues: CASSQQWGLADTQYF.

This sequence joins TRBV28 and TRBJ2-2; TCRdb names TRBD1, which stays unverified in the absence of DNA. CDR1 and CDR2 from the germline V gene are MDHEN and SYDVKM. The CDR3 sequence is 14 residues long. The CDR3 reads CASRLTGDTGELFF.

This rearrangement joins TRBV27 to TRBJ2-6; TCRdb lists TRBD1, though no DNA is available to test this call. In germline, CDR1 is MNHEY, CDR2 SMNVEV (reference sequence). The CDR3 runs to 17 residues. Here the CDR3 reads CASRGTGGASGANVLTF.

The chain combines TRBV12-3 or TRBV12-4 with TRBJ1-1. The CDR3 spans 13 residues. The CDR3 protein is CASSTAWGTEAFF.

The chain carries TRBV12-3 or TRBV12-4 and TRBJ2-1; TCRdb lists TRBD1, though no DNA is available to test this call. The CDR3 has 16 amino acids. CDR3 region: CASSLRGGGSYNEQFF.